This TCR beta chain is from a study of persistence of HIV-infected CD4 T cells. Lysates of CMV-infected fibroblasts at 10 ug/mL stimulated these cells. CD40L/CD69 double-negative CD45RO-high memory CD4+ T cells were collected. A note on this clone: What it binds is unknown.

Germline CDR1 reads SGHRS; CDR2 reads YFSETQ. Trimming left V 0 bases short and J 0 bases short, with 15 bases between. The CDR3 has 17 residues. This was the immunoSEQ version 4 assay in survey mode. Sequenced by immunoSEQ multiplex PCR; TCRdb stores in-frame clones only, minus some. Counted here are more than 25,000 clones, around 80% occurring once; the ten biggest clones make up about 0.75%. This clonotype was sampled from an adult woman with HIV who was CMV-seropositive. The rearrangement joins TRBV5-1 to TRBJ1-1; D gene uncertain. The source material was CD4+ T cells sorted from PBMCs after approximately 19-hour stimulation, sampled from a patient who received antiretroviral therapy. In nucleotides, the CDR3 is TGCGCCAGCAGCTTGGACTATTCCGGCCGGATGAACACTGAAGCTTTCTTT. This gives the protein CASSLDYSGRMNTEAFF.